This TCR beta chain comes out of a study of blood T cell repertoires in COVID-19. Assay: immunoSEQ multiplex PCR; the TCRdb copy retains only in-frame clones and omits some. There are about 270,000 clones in the sample; approximately 90% occur only once, and 2.5% to 3% lies in the top ten. This CDR3 region has 13 residues. The germline gives CDR1 MNHEY, CDR2 SMNVEV (reference sequence). Trimming removed 0 bases at V and 5 bases at J, with 8 bases between. The sequencing input was PBMCs or T cells enriched from blood (not recorded which). This clonotype originated in a man aged 35-49 years who had been exposed to COVID-19. The V and J genes are TRBV27 and TRBJ2-7; D uncertain. The CDR3 reads CASSLSLRHEQYF. The CDR3 DNA is TGTGCCAGCAGTTTATCACTCAGGCACGAGCAGTACTTC.